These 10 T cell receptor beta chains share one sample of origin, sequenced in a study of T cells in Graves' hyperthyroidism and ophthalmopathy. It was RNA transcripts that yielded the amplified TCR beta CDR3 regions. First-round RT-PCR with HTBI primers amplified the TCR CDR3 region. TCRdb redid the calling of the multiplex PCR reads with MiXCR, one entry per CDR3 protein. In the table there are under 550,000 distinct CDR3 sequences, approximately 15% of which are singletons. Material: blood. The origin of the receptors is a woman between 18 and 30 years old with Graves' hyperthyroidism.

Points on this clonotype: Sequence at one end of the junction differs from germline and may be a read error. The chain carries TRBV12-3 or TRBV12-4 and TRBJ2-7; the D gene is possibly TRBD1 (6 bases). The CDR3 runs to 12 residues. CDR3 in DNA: TGTGCCGGCAGTCTGACAGGCTACGAGCAGTACTTC. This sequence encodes CAGSLTGYEQYF.

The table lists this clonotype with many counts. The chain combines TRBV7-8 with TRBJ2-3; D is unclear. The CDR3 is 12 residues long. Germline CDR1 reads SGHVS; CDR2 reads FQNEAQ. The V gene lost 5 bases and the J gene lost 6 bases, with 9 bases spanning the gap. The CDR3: CASSRSGDTQYF. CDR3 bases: TGTGCCAGCAGCCGTAGTGGGGATACGCAGTATTTT.

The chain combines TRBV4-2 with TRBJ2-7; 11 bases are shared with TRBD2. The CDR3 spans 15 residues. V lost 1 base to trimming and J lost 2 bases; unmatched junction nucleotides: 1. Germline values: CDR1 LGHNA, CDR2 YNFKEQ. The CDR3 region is CASSQGSGRAYEQYF. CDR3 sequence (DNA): TGTGCCAGCAGCCAAGGTAGCGGGAGGGCCTACGAGCAGTACTTC.

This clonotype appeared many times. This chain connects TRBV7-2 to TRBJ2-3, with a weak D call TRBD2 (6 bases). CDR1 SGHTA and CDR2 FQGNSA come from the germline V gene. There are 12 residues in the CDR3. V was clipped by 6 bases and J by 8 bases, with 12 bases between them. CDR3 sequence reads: CASSRPGGTQYF. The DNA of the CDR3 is TGTGCCAGCAGTCGCCCCGGGGGTACGCAGTATTTT. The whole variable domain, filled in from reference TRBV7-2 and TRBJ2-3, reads GAGVSQSPSNKVTEKGKDVELRCDPISGHTALYWYRQSLGQGLEFLIYFQGNSAPDKSGLPSDRFSAERTGGSVSTLTIQRTQQEDSAVYLCASSRPGGTQYFGPGTRLTVL.

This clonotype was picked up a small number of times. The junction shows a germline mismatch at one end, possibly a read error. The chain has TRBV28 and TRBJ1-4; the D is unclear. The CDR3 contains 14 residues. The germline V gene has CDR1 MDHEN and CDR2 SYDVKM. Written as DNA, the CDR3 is TGTGCCAGCAGTTGGGATTTCGTTGTGGAAAGACTGTTTTTT. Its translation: CASSWDFVVERLFF.

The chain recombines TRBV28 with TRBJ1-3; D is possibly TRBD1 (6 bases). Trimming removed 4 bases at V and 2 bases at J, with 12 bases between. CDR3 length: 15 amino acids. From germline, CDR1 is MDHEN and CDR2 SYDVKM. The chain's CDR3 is CASSSLTGAGNTIYF. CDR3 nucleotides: TGTGCCAGCAGTTCACTGACAGGAGCTGGAAACACCATATATTTT.

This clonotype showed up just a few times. This CDR3 is CASSQDSWAGGREQFF. CDR3 nucleotides: TGTGCCAGCAGCCAAGATAGTTGGGCAGGGGGACGGGAGCAGTTCTTC. This chain links TRBV14 with TRBJ2-1; 7 bases align to TRBD1. This CDR3 is 16 amino acids long. With 0 bases clipped from V and 10 bases from J, the junction kept 12 bases outside the gene matches. Germline lookup yields CDR1 SGHDN and CDR2 FVKESK.

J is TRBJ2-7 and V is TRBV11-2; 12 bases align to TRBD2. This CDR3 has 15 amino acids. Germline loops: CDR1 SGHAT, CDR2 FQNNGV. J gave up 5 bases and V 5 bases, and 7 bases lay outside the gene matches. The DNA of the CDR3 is TGTGCCAGCAGCAATCGACTAGCGGGAGAAAACGAGCAGTACTTC. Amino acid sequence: CASSNRLAGENEQYF.

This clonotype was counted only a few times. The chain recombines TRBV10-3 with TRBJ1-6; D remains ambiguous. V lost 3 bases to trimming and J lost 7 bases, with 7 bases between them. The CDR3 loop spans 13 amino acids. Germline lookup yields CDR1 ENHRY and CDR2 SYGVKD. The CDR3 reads CAISDEQNSPLHF. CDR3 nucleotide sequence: TGTGCCATCAGTGATGAGCAGAATTCACCCCTCCACTTT.

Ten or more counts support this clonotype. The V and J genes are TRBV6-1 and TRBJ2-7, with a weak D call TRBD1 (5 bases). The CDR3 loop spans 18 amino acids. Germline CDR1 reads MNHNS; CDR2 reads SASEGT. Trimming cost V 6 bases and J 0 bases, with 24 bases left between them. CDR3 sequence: CASSGEPERGSNSYEQYF. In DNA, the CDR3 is TGTGCCAGCAGCGGAGAACCTGAAAGGGGCAGCAACTCCTACGAGCAGTACTTC.